This T cell receptor (beta chain) was recorded in a study of CD8 T cells in ankylosing spondylitis. Whole-study findings and limits: Reportedly, matched ankylosing spondylitis synovial fluid was significantly enriched for disease-linked clones. Characteristic of ankylosing spondylitis blood, it appeared, was a TCR beta motif comprising fewer than 10 highly homologous variants. The authors found the disease-linked clones to be CD8+ and relatively rare in peripheral blood. Certain motif variants had earlier appeared in reactive arthritis synovial fluid and blood.

V dropped 3 bases and J dropped 6 bases, with 11 bases sitting between them. The germline gives CDR1 SEHNR, CDR2 FQNEAQ (reference sequence). This CDR3 spans 13 amino acids. Comments on this clonotype: As yet, its antigen is unknown.

TCRdb processed the 5' RACE reads anew with MiXCR; each CDR3 protein has one entry. This table has 700,000 to 1,000,000 distinct CDR3 sequences, roughly 10% appearing once. Sequencing was performed on blood, either unsorted or a sorted T cell fraction (not recorded which). The rearrangement links TRBV7-9 to TRBJ1-2; D call uncertain. The TCR sequence derives from a male donor with ankylosing spondylitis. The CDR3, as DNA: TGTGCCAGCAGCTTTGACGGTGACGATGGCTACACCTTC. Amino acid sequence: CASSFDGDDGYTF.